This paragraph reports one TCR beta chain. Its matching antigen is unknown. This entry comes from a study of cytomegalovirus exposure and HLA in healthy donors. The study's findings and limits: Despite most TCR sequences being rare, some public TCRs occurred in many donors. A later analysis showed HLA-associated TCR beta chains outstripping equally common others in clonal expansion. In an earlier analysis, in some 500 donors, most V segments appeared productive either ~87% or ~30% of the time.

This CDR3 is built from 13 residues. Looked up from germline, CDR1 is MNHEY and CDR2 is SVGAGI. The J segment lost 8 bases and the V segment lost 10 bases, leaving 13 bases of the junction unmatched. The primer mix had 60 Vbeta and 13 Jbeta primers. TCRdb keeps only in-frame clones here, not all; method: immunoSEQ multiplex PCR. In the table there are roughly 130,000 clones, around 73% of which are singletons. This chain uses TRBV6-5 with TRBJ1-2, with 7 bases matching TRBD1. What was sequenced was PBMCs. This receptor was taken from a human donor in good health. CDR3 in amino acids: CATTFGGGLGYTF. The CDR3 DNA reads as TGTGCCACCACATTCGGAGGGGGCTTGGGCTACACCTTC.